A single sample gave rise to the 15 T cell receptor beta chains below, sequenced in a study of T cells in Graves' hyperthyroidism and ophthalmopathy. The TCR beta CDR3 regions underwent amplification using RNA transcripts as the source. First-round RT-PCR of the TCR CDR3 relied on the HTBI primer set. TCRdb re-called the multiplex PCR reads with MiXCR, one entry per CDR3 protein. The data contain approximately 410,000 distinct CDR3 sequences, over 12% of them singletons. The material sequenced was blood. These TCRs come from a man younger than 35 with Graves' ophthalmopathy.

This clonotype was seen many times. The CDR3: CASSFLPISRSSYNEQFF. The CDR3 coding sequence is TGCGCCAGCAGCTTCCTCCCAATAAGCAGGAGCTCCTACAATGAGCAGTTCTTC. The V call is TRBV5-1, the J call TRBJ2-1; D gene uncertain. Germline lookup yields CDR1 SGHRS and CDR2 YFSETQ. Between the trimmed V and J ends, which lost 2 bases and 0 bases, there was a span of 18 bases. The CDR3 sequence is 18 residues long.

This clonotype was counted many times. The V call is TRBV27, the J call TRBJ2-3; no reliable D call. The germline V and J ends were trimmed by 2 bases and 2 bases, with 5 bases remaining between them. The CDR3 is 13 amino acids. Germline V gene data show CDR1 as MNHEY and CDR2 as SMNVEV (reference sequence). CDR3 nucleotides: TGTGCCAGCAGTTTACCCCACACAGATACGCAGTATTTT. Translation gives CASSLPHTDTQYF.

This clonotype was seen at least ten times. The V gene is TRBV11-2, the J gene TRBJ1-2, with a tentative D call TRBD1 (5 bases). The CDR3 length is 14 residues. CDR1 and CDR2 (germline): SGHAT, FQNNGV. V lost 6 bases, J lost 4 bases, and 15 bases lay in between. The CDR3 DNA follows: TGTGCCAGCAGGCCAATAAGGGGATCCTATGGCTACACCTTC. Translating it yields CASRPIRGSYGYTF.

In this sample, this clonotype turned up a few times. This chain joins TRBV5-6 and TRBJ2-1, with 11 bases fitting TRBD2. Germline V lookup: CDR1 SGHDT, CDR2 YYEEEE. V lost 4 bases to trimming and J lost 13 bases; unmatched junction nucleotides: 7. The CDR3 contains 13 residues. Written as DNA, the CDR3 is TGTGCCAGCAGCAGGCTAGCGGGAGGCCCCCAGTTCTTC. Residues: CASSRLAGGPQFF.

The sample holds many counts of this clonotype. The chain recombines TRBV20-1 with TRBJ2-3; D is possibly TRBD1 or TRBD2 (5 bases each). V dropped 0 bases and J dropped 6 bases, with 7 bases sitting between them. Germline V gene data show CDR1 as DFQATT and CDR2 as SNEGSKA (reference sequence). The CDR3 has 12 amino acids. The CDR3: CSAREGVDTQYF. CDR3 DNA: TGCAGTGCTAGAGAGGGGGTGGATACGCAGTATTTT.

This sequence joins TRBV20-1 and TRBJ2-1; 10 nucleotides match TRBD2. The CDR3 covers 16 residues. The germline V gene encodes CDR1 DFQATT and CDR2 SNEGSKA (reference sequence). V dropped 0 bases and J dropped 3; count of bases not matched to a gene: 5. The CDR3 DNA reads as TGCAGTGCTAGAGATTTGGGGACTAGCGACTACAATGAGCAGTTCTTC. It specifies CSARDLGTSDYNEQFF.

This clonotype was found many times. V and J are TRBV2 and TRBJ2-1; no firm D call. V was shortened by 1 base and J by 6 bases, with 7 bases between the two germline ends. Germline assignment: CDR1 SNHLY and CDR2 FYNNEI. The CDR3 has 13 amino acids. Written as DNA, the CDR3 is TGTGCCAGCAGTGAAGAAGAGTTCAATGAGCAGTTCTTC. It codes for CASSEEEFNEQFF.

Regarding this clonotype: A read error may explain this, as a much larger clone is one base away. The chain carries TRBV7-9 and TRBJ2-2, with a tentative D call TRBD2 (6 bases). The germline CDR1 and CDR2 sequences are SEHNR and FQNEAQ (reference sequence). The V end lost 5 bases, the J end lost 7 bases, and 17 bases lay between the germline ends. The CDR3 is made up of 15 amino acids. The DNA of the CDR3 is TGTGCCAGCAGCCGACTAGAGGGAGAGGACGGGGAGCTGTTTTTT. Encoded protein: CASSRLEGEDGELFF.

This chain connects TRBV10-3 to TRBJ1-2, with TRBD1 matching 7 bases. Looked up from germline, CDR1 is ENHRY and CDR2 is SYGVKD. V dropped 0 bases and J dropped 8; count of bases not matched to a gene: 0. This CDR3 is built from 12 residues. CDR3 sequence: CAISESGGGYTF. CDR3 in DNA: TGTGCCATCAGTGAGTCAGGGGGCGGCTACACCTTC.

This clonotype was detected ten times or more. The rearrangement joins TRBV7-9 to TRBJ2-1; possibly TRBD1 for D (6 bases). With 3 bases removed from V and 4 bases from J, the gap between germline ends came to 10 bases. Germline V CDR1 and CDR2: SEHNR, FQNEAQ (reference sequence). The CDR3 totals 14 residues. CDR3 loop: CASSFRTDYNEQFF. The CDR3 DNA reads as TGTGCCAGCAGCTTTAGGACAGATTACAATGAGCAGTTCTTC.

This clonotype was seen repeatedly, ten times or more. The gene calls are TRBV29-1 and TRBJ2-7; 7 nucleotides align to TRBD1. J gave up 2 bases and V 7 bases, and 8 bases lay outside the gene matches. CDR1 SQVTM and CDR2 ANQGSEA come from the germline V gene. This CDR3 is built from 13 residues. CDR3 in amino acids: CSARQGLTYEQYF. CDR3 DNA sequence: TGCAGCGCTCGACAGGGCCTAACCTACGAGCAGTACTTC.

This clonotype was found many times. This chain links TRBV6-1 with TRBJ1-4; 8 nucleotides align to TRBD1. Losses at the gene ends were 6 bases for V and 7 bases for J; bases not matched to a gene: 13. The germline V gene has CDR1 MNHNS and CDR2 SASEGT. The CDR3 runs to 16 residues. The CDR3 coding sequence is TGTGCCAGCAGAAAGGATGTCCAGGGGGCGCGTGAAAAACTGTTTTTT. Its protein is CASRKDVQGAREKLFF.

Regarding this clonotype: A single base separates this from a much larger clone, so it may be a read error. This chain uses TRBV10-3 with TRBJ2-3; 9 nucleotides align to TRBD2. The CDR3 is 14 amino acids. Germline-derived CDR1 and CDR2 are ENHRY and SYGVKD. Written as DNA, the CDR3 is TGTGCCATCACCCACGGGACTAGCACAGGTACGCAGTATTTT. Its protein product is CAITHGTSTGTQYF.

This clonotype was counted ten times or more. The rearrangement uses TRBV9 and TRBJ2-5, with 14 bases lining up with TRBD2. V lost 0 bases to trimming and J lost 2 bases; unmatched junction nucleotides: 0. The CDR3 extends over 16 amino acids. Germline CDR1 and CDR2: SGDLS and YYNGEE. The CDR3 region has the DNA TGTGCCAGCAGCGTAGGACTAGCGGGGGGGCAAGAGACCCAGTACTTC. Its protein product is CASSVGLAGGQETQYF.

At least ten counts were recorded for this clonotype. The chain is built from TRBV6-1 and TRBJ2-3; TRBD2 matches 9 bases. From germline, CDR1 is MNHNS and CDR2 SASEGT. Losses at the gene ends were 5 bases for V and 11 bases for J; bases not matched to a gene: 17. This CDR3 region has 16 residues. CDR3 coding DNA: TGTGCCAGCAGTCCTCTAGCGGGGCAGCGGTTGGAAATGCAGTATTTT. Amino acid sequence: CASSPLAGQRLEMQYF.